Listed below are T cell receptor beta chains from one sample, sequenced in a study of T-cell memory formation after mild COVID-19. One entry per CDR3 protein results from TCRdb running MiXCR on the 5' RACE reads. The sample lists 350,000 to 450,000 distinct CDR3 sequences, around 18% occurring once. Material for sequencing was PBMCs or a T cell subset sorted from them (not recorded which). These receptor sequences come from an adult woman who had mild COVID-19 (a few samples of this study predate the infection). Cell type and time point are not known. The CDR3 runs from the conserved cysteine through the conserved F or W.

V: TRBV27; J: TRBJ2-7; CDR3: CASSPRTSGEQYF
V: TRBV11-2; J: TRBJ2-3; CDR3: CASSLGMGAYTQYF
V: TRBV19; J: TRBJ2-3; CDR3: CASSIDRNRPAVADTQYF
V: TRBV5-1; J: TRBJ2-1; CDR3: CASSLGDRVFDNEQFF
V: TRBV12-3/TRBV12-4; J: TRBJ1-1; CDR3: CASSPTRRAFF
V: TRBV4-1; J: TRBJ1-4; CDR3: CASSQNPTGELTNEKLFF
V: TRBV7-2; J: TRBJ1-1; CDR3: CASSSKSQDTEAFF
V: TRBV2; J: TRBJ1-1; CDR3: CASSVGNTEAFF
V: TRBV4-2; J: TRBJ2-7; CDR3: CASSQVRLGHEQYF
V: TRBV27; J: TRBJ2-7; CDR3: CASSLRGGDYSYEQYF
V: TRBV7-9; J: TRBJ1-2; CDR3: CASSLVGGFNYGYTF
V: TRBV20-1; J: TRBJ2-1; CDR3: CSATPGLNYNEQFF
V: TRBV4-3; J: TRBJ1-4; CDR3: CASSQDSHSRDRNEKLFF
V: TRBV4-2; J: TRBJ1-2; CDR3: CASSQESGINGYTF
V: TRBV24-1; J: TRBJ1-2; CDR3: CATSDPGTGGYGYTF
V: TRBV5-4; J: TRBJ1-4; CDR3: CASSFGQGLDEKLFF
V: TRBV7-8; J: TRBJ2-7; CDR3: CASSSMAGTGYEQYF
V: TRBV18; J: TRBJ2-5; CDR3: CASSPQHSNKETQYF
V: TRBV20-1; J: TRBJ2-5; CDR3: CSARDTGTQYF
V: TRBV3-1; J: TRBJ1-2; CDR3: CASSPRAGSSNYGYTF
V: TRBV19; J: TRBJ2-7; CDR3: CASSNPGDGHEQYF
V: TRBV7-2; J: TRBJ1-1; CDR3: CASSFARQAFF
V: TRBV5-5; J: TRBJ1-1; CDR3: CASSLDGADTPEAFF
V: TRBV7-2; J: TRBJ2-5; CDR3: CASSPAGRVPETQYF
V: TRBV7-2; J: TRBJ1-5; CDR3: CASSLRGLQPQHF
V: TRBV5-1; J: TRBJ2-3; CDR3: CASSPRSGETDTQYF
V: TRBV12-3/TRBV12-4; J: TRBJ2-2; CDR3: CASSPSLGGRTGELFF
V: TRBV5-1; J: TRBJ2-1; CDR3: CASSPNRVRTDNEQFF
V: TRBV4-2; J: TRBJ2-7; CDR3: CASSQELAGGSYEQYF
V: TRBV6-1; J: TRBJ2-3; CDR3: CASSEQTGGDTQYF
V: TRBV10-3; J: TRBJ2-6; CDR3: CATRGQPLSPGANVLTF
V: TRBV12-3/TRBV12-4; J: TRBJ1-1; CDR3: CASNLGVANTEAFF
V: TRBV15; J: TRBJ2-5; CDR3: CATSIQNIGGGQETQYF
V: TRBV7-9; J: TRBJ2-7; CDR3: CASSLVERETSYEQYF
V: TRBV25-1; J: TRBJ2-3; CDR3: CASSEWTFTDTQYF
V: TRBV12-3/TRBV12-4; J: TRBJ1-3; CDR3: CASSFRNTIYF
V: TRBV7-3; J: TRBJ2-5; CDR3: CASGVLGSETQYF
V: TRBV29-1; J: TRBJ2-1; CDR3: CSTEGGFRGGDEQFF
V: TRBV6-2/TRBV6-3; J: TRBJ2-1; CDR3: CASSLGRDRDYNEQFF
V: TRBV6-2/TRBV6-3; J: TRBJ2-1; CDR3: CASSYSLGSLWGPDYNEQFF
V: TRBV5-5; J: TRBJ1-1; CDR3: CASSLKGDTEAFF
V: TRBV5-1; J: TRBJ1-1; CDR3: CASSIDENTEAFF
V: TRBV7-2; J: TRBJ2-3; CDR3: CASSLAGLAASTDTQYF
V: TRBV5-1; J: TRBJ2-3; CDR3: CASSFPAGGQRTDTQYF
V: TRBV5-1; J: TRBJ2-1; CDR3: CASSLLGQTPNEQFF
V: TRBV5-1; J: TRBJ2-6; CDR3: CASSLGPQGAGANVLTF
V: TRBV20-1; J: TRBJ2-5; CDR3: CSASQPGLAGVNQETQYF
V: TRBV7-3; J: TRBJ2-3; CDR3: CASSPNPGAADTQYF
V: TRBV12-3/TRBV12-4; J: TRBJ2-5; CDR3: CASSLTFPTPIGGETQYF
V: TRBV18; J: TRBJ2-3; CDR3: CASSPMGGSSTDTQYF
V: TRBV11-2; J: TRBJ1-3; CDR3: CASSLTPTGWARGNTIYF
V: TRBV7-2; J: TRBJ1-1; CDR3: CASSSGGKAMNTEAFF
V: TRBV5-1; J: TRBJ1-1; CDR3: CASSSTQENTEAFF
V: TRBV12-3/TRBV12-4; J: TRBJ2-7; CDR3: CASSTGLALYEQYF
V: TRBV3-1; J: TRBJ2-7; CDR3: CASSQLAAQSGEQYF
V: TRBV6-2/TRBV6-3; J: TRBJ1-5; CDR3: CASSHPGAAQHF
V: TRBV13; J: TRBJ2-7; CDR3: CASSPTPLERDSYEQYF
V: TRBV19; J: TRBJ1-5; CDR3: CASSIGGTRNQPQHF